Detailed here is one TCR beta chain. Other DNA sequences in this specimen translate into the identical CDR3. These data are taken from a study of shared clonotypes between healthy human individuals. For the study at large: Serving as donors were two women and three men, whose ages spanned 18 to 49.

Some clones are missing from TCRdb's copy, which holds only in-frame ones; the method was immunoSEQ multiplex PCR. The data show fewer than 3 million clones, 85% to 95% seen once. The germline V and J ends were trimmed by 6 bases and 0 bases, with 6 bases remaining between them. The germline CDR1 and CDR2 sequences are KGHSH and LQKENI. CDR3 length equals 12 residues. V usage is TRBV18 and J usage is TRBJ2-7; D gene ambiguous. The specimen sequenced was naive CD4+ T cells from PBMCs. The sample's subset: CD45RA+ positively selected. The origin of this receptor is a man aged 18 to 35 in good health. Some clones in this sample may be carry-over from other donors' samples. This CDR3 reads CASSPSSYEQYF. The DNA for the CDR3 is TGTGCCAGCTCCCCTAGCTCCTACGAGCAGTACTTC.